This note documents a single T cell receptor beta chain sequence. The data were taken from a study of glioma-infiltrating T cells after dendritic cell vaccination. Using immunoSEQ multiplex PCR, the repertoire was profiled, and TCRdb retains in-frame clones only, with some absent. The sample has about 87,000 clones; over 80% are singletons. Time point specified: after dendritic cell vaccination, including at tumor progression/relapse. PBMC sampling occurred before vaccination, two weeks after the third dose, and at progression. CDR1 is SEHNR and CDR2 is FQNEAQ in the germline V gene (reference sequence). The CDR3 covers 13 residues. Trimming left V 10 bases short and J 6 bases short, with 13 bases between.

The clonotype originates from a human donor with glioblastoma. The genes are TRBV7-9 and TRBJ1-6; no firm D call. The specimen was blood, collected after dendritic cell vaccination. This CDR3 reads CATQRVINSPLHF. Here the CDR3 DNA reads TGTGCCACCCAACGAGTTATTAATTCACCCCTCCACTTT.